This TCR beta chain derives from a study of shared clonotypes between healthy human individuals (dated by TCRdb to the early 2020s). In terms of the full investigation: A few men and two women, aged 18 to 49 years, made up the cohort. For each donor, CD4 naive and CD4 memory were each given three plates, CD8 naive was given two plates, and CD8 memory was given one plate. To estimate repertoire size and how much clonotype sharing occurs between individuals, the study deeply sequenced the blood TCR repertoires of five healthy adults. Libraries were prepared and TCR repertoires were sequenced by different laboratories using diverse techniques, in order to increase sequencing depth and limit assay-specific biases. Per donor, leukapheresis produced somewhere between about 0.9 and 9.5 billion PBMCs. The paper's findings and limits, for the study overall: Pairwise subsampling led to the expectation that sequencing depth would affect the degree of clonotype sharing among donors. Larger estimated clonotype richness was generally found for naive subsets than for memory subsets. Sharing across several donors was observed for roughly 5.4% of naive CD4, 3% to 3.5% of naive CD8, 2% to 2.5% of memory CD4, and about 0.4% of memory CD8 clonotypes. Only blood was sampled, and tissue TCR repertoires likely differ from those in blood. Rarefaction of sorted-subset datasets indicated incomplete sequencing despite the large sequencing depth. Because the study included a small number of donors, the genetic and exposure-history diversity represented was limited. Clonotypes shared by all four sorted-subset donors showed higher generation probabilities than non-shared clonotypes.

The donors were healthy, HIV-negative adults with no recently reported acute infections or vaccinations. Only Caucasian adults living in Nashville, Tennessee, USA were represented among the donors. CD4+ T cells were enriched through magnetic negative selection, after which naive cells were positively selected on CD45RA and the remaining negative fraction served as the memory subset. After blood collection by leukapheresis, PBMCs were isolated using Ficoll-Histopaque density gradient centrifugation and then cryopreserved in the vapor phase of liquid nitrogen. Analytical flow cytometry was used to check the purity and quantity of every magnetically sorted T cell population. Genomic DNA was isolated from every sorted fraction and measured by UV absorbance on a Nanodrop 2000c. Including cysteine and phenylalanine, the CDR3 has 13 amino acids. CDR3 DNA only is kept here, 39 bases in frame from base 1. The germline V gene gives CDR1 as MNHNS and CDR2 as SASEGT. Relative to germline, V is 5 bases shorter and J is 1 base shorter, with 8 bases between their ends.

Concerning this clone: No cognate antigen has been identified for it. No much larger clonotype is one base removed from it; base qualities were not supplied.

Using the deep immunoSEQ assay, TCR CDR3 regions were amplified from genomic DNA by multiplex PCR. For each cell subset, the extracted genomic DNA was distributed evenly across all wells of several immunoSEQ 96-well plates, and each plate served as one replicate. For sorted subsets, approximately 200 ng of genomic DNA, equivalent to 30,000 or so T cell genomes, went into each replicate PCR. The purified libraries were quantified using a Qubit 3.0 fluorometer, sized with a Bioanalyzer 2100, and then quantified again using the KAPA Library Quantification kit. Every immunoSEQ 96-well plate was sequenced on a dedicated single-read 150-cycle Illumina NextSeq 550 flow cell. The study's processing was this. Because only junctional sequences without quality scores were contained in the immunoSEQ output, filtering matching that applied to full-length reads could not be performed. To assign V/J genes and CDR3, sequences were annotated using PyIR, a Python wrapper for IgBLAST v1.9, with IMGT germline references. Any read was removed if the V/J assignment was weak (E-value above 1e-6), the CDR3 was missing, or the read contained stop codons, out-of-frame junctions, or ambiguous translated residues. V3J clonotypes were defined as sequences sharing the same inferred V gene, J gene, and CDR3 amino acid sequence. Percentage overlap between repertoires was computed as shared unique clonotypes divided by the size of the smaller repertoire. Richness of each repertoire was evaluated using RTK rarefaction, the Chao1 estimator, and Recon v2.1 estimates of unobserved clonotypes. Generation probabilities were computed with OLGA for all TCRbeta clonotypes obtained by the gDNA method from four donors. As stored in TCRdb, this immuneACCESS dataset retains in-frame rearrangements with V and J assigned. A fraction of the clones does not appear; measured against another copy, unresolved V genes explain less than half of the discrepancy, and the remainder lacks a known reason. V, J and clone size are those of that table, while D and trimming were read from the DNA. The sample table shows about 2.3 million clones, and roughly 90% are seen once. The top ten clones comprise 0.37% of the sample.

Sample: naive CD4+ T cells from PBMCs. Taken with the paper, the label for cell subset or site translates to: CD45RA+ positively selected. This receptor was taken from a man aged 18 to 30 in good health. Some clones in this sample may be carry-over from other donors' samples. This chain joins TRBV6-1 to TRBJ1-1; TRBD1 is a weak D gene call, 6 bases matching. The bases read TGTGCCAGCAGTAAACAGGGGAACACTGAAGCTTTCTTT. Translation gives CASSKQGNTEAFF.